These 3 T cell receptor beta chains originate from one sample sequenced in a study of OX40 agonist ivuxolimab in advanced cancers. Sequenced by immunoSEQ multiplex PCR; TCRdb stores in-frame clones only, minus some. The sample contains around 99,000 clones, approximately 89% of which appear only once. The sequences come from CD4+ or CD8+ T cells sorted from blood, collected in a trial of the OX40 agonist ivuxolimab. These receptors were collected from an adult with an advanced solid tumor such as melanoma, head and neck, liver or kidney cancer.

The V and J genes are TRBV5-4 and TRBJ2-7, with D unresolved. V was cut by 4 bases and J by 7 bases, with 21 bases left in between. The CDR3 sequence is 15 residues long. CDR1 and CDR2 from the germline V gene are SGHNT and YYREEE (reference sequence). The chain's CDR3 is CASSREVDPLGEQYF. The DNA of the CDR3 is TGTGCCAGCAGCCGCGAGGTAGATCCCTTAGGGGAGCAGTACTTC.

CDR3 in amino acids: CASSVDSGTHFGNTIYF. The DNA for the CDR3 is TGTGCCAGCAGCGTCGATTCCGGGACGCACTTTGGAAACACCATATATTTT. The rearrangement uses TRBV9 and TRBJ1-3; the D gene is possibly TRBD1 (5 bases). Germline-derived CDR1 and CDR2 are SGDLS and YYNGEE. V lost 2 bases and J lost 3, with 18 bases in between. The CDR3 has 17 amino acids.

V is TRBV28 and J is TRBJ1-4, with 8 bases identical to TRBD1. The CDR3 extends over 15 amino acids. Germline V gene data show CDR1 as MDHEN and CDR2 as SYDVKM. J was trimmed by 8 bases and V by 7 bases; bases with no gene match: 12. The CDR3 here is CASNTPGGRKEKLFF. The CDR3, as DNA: TGTGCCAGCAATACCCCAGGGGGCCGGAAGGAAAAACTGTTTTTT.